This TCR beta chain was observed in a study of human T cells and chemical hapten exposure. In the study overall: Patients had diphenylcyclopropenone applied to the scalp weekly throughout the approximately 25-week study.

CDR1 is MNHEY and CDR2 is SVGEGT in the germline V gene. The CDR3 contains 13 residues. The germline V and J ends were trimmed by 6 bases and 2 bases, with 11 bases remaining between them. Each cDNA molecule in the library carried unique molecular identifiers. MiXCR was run by TCRdb on the RACE reads, yielding one entry per CDR3 protein. The sample holds more than 70,000 distinct CDR3 sequences, approximately 10% seen once. Note on this clonotype: What it recognizes is unknown.

The time point was: patch test 3, about 24 weeks after DPC sensitization. The treatment denotes: therapeutic diphenylcyclopropenone sensitization with weekly scalp DPC. Unfractionated whole blood yielded total RNA. Broader study findings: Following DPC sensitization, TCRs present above 1 in 1000 frequency showed no change.

The J gene is TRBJ2-7, the V gene TRBV6-2 or TRBV6-3; D ambiguous. The input for sequencing was whole blood, taken in connection with sensitization to the hapten diphenylcyclopropenone (DPC). This TCR was recovered from a woman in her twenties or thirties with alopecia areata. Some clones in this sample may be carry-over from other donors' samples. The CDR3 bases are TGTGCCAGCAGCAACTCGGCTACCTACGAGCAGTACTTC. The encoded protein is CASSNSATYEQYF.